This is a list of T cell receptor beta chains from one sample in a study of CD8 T cells in ankylosing spondylitis. TCRdb re-called the 5' RACE reads with MiXCR, one entry per CDR3 protein. The top ten clones hold under 4.5% of a sample with 500,000 or so distinct CDR3 sequences, about 5.7% of them seen once. Source material: blood, either unsorted or a sorted T cell fraction (not recorded which). These receptor sequences come from a male donor with ankylosing spondylitis. Both conserved end residues are part of each CDR3. The order of the fields is D gene, J gene, clone size, V gene, CDR3 protein, CDR3 DNA. D genes are given only for firm matches. The size entry is marked missing in some rows and otherwise reads once, few, many or a size class.

D gene: .
J gene: TRBJ2-1
clone size: many
V gene: TRBV20-1
CDR3 protein: CSARVFAYLSRDEQFF
CDR3 DNA: TGCAGTGCTAGAGTATTCGCCTACCTAAGTAGGGATGAGCAGTTCTTC

D gene: .
J gene: TRBJ1-2
clone size: many
V gene: TRBV5-6
CDR3 protein: CASSLAGAYGYGYTF
CDR3 DNA: TGTGCCAGCAGCTTGGCAGGGGCGTATGGCTATGGCTACACCTTC

D gene: .
J gene: TRBJ2-3
clone size: many
V gene: TRBV29-1
CDR3 protein: CSVEEGIRSLASDTQYF
CDR3 DNA: TGCAGCGTTGAAGAAGGCATCCGGTCGCTGGCGTCAGATACGCAGTATTTT

D gene: .
J gene: TRBJ1-5
clone size: many
V gene: TRBV7-6
CDR3 protein: CASSLGMQGNQPQHF
CDR3 DNA: TGTGCCAGCAGCTTAGGAATGCAGGGAAATCAGCCCCAGCATTTT

D gene: .
J gene: TRBJ2-3
clone size: many
V gene: TRBV20-1
CDR3 protein: CSASPLVGTDTQYF
CDR3 DNA: TGCAGTGCTAGCCCACTGGTAGGGACAGATACGCAGTATTTT

D gene: .
J gene: TRBJ2-3
clone size: many
V gene: TRBV29-1
CDR3 protein: CSVEDMVELRWYF
CDR3 DNA: TGCAGCGTTGAAGATATGGTGGAGTTGCGTTGGTATTTT

D gene: TRBD2
J gene: TRBJ2-3
clone size: .
V gene: TRBV11-1
CDR3 protein: CASSRRTSPSRLTSTDTQYF
CDR3 DNA: TGTGCCAGCAGCCGGCGGACTAGCCCCTCGCGACTTACTAGCACAGATACGCAGTATTTT

D gene: .
J gene: TRBJ2-7
clone size: many
V gene: TRBV5-5
CDR3 protein: CASSLDPGSYEQYF
CDR3 DNA: TGTGCCAGCAGCTTGGACCCAGGATCATACGAGCAGTACTTC

D gene: TRBD2
J gene: TRBJ2-1
clone size: few
V gene: TRBV7-2
CDR3 protein: CASSLWGLQFF
CDR3 DNA: TGTGCCAGCAGCTTATGGGGACTACAGTTCTTC

D gene: TRBD1
J gene: TRBJ2-7
clone size: many
V gene: TRBV7-2
CDR3 protein: CASSLTGTGRFEQYF
CDR3 DNA: TGTGCCAGCAGCCTAACGGGGACAGGTCGATTCGAGCAGTACTTC

D gene: TRBD1
J gene: TRBJ1-6
clone size: many
V gene: TRBV7-9
CDR3 protein: CASSAFGTGSSPLHF
CDR3 DNA: TGTGCCAGCAGCGCCTTCGGGACAGGGAGTTCACCCCTCCACTTT

D gene: .
J gene: TRBJ1-2
clone size: many
V gene: TRBV7-9
CDR3 protein: CASSLQARRTYGYTF
CDR3 DNA: TGTGCCAGCAGCTTACAGGCTAGGCGTACCTATGGCTACACCTTC

D gene: TRBD2
J gene: TRBJ2-3
clone size: .
V gene: TRBV7-6
CDR3 protein: CASRKGLAGAGGRDTQYF
CDR3 DNA: TGTGCCAGCAGGAAGGGGCTAGCGGGGGCCGGAGGAAGAGATACGCAGTATTTT

D gene: TRBD2
J gene: TRBJ2-5
clone size: many
V gene: TRBV20-1
CDR3 protein: CSASSGGIQETQYF
CDR3 DNA: TGCAGTGCTAGTAGCGGGGGAATTCAAGAGACCCAGTACTTC

D gene: TRBD1
J gene: TRBJ2-3
clone size: few
V gene: TRBV20-1
CDR3 protein: CSSPGQGYQAQYF
CDR3 DNA: TGCAGTAGTCCGGGACAGGGATACCAAGCGCAGTATTTT

D gene: .
J gene: TRBJ2-1
clone size: many
V gene: TRBV5-1
CDR3 protein: CASSRQTGGYNEQFF
CDR3 DNA: TGCGCCAGCAGTCGACAAACTGGGGGGTACAATGAGCAGTTCTTC

D gene: TRBD2
J gene: TRBJ2-2
clone size: many
V gene: TRBV12-3/TRBV12-4
CDR3 protein: CANPGASGRGGELFF
CDR3 DNA: TGTGCCAACCCTGGGGCTAGCGGGAGAGGCGGGGAGCTGTTTTTT

D gene: TRBD1
J gene: TRBJ1-1
clone size: many
V gene: TRBV3-1
CDR3 protein: CASSPTEGAGGGRAFF
CDR3 DNA: TGTGCCAGCAGCCCGACTGAGGGGGCGGGTGGGGGAAGAGCTTTCTTT

D gene: .
J gene: TRBJ2-2
clone size: many
V gene: TRBV12-3/TRBV12-4
CDR3 protein: CASSSRPIFMGGELFF
CDR3 DNA: TGTGCCAGCAGTTCGCGACCGATTTTTATGGGCGGGGAGCTGTTTTTT

D gene: TRBD1
J gene: TRBJ1-2
clone size: .
V gene: TRBV9
CDR3 protein: CASSPGGGAGYGYTF
CDR3 DNA: TGTGCCAGCAGCCCAGGGGGAGGGGCAGGCTATGGCTACACCTTC

D gene: .
J gene: TRBJ1-1
clone size: many
V gene: TRBV7-2
CDR3 protein: CASSLRGVGTEAFF
CDR3 DNA: TGTGCCAGCAGCTTACGAGGAGTGGGCACTGAAGCTTTCTTT

D gene: .
J gene: TRBJ1-6
clone size: .
V gene: TRBV19
CDR3 protein: CASSILGDTDSPLHF
CDR3 DNA: TGTGCCAGTAGTATCCTAGGGGATACGGATTCACCCCTCCACTTT

D gene: .
J gene: TRBJ2-1
clone size: many
V gene: TRBV9
CDR3 protein: CASSVSPDGYNEQFF
CDR3 DNA: TGTGCCAGCAGCGTATCCCCGGACGGGTACAATGAGCAGTTCTTC

D gene: .
J gene: TRBJ1-5
clone size: many
V gene: TRBV15
CDR3 protein: CATSRDPQPQHF
CDR3 DNA: TGTGCCACCAGCAGAGACCCTCAGCCCCAGCATTTT

D gene: TRBD1
J gene: TRBJ1-2
clone size: many
V gene: TRBV7-9
CDR3 protein: CASSRTGGPRGYTF
CDR3 DNA: TGTGCCAGCAGCCGGACAGGGGGTCCGCGGGGCTACACCTTC

D gene: TRBD1
J gene: TRBJ2-3
clone size: many
V gene: TRBV5-1
CDR3 protein: CASSLRGRTDTQYF
CDR3 DNA: TGCGCCAGCAGCTTGAGGGGGCGCACAGATACGCAGTATTTT

D gene: TRBD2
J gene: TRBJ2-2
clone size: many
V gene: TRBV6-4
CDR3 protein: CASLTAPGLAGGPNTGELFF
CDR3 DNA: TGTGCCAGCCTGACCGCGCCGGGACTAGCGGGAGGGCCGAACACCGGGGAGCTGTTTTTT

D gene: .
J gene: TRBJ2-3
clone size: many
V gene: TRBV20-1
CDR3 protein: CSAIIPGGTDTQYF
CDR3 DNA: TGCAGTGCTATTATCCCCGGGGGAACAGATACGCAGTATTTT

D gene: .
J gene: TRBJ2-6
clone size: many
V gene: TRBV5-5
CDR3 protein: CASSLLRGANVLTF
CDR3 DNA: TGTGCCAGCAGCTTGTTGAGAGGGGCCAACGTCCTGACTTTC

D gene: .
J gene: TRBJ1-2
clone size: many
V gene: TRBV7-2
CDR3 protein: CASRLQGANYGYTF
CDR3 DNA: TGTGCCAGCAGATTACAGGGAGCTAACTATGGCTACACCTTC

D gene: .
J gene: TRBJ2-7
clone size: .
V gene: TRBV6-2/TRBV6-3
CDR3 protein: CASSNRFGPGIF
CDR3 DNA: .

D gene: .
J gene: TRBJ1-2
clone size: few
V gene: TRBV7-2
CDR3 protein: CASSFPGGVGYTF
CDR3 DNA: TGTGCCAGCAGCTTCCCCGGGGGCGTGGGCTACACCTTC

D gene: .
J gene: TRBJ2-1
clone size: .
V gene: TRBV6-2/TRBV6-3
CDR3 protein: CASSTPRDIASHEQFF
CDR3 DNA: TGTGCCAGCAGCACACCACGGGACATAGCGAGCCATGAGCAGTTCTTC

D gene: .
J gene: TRBJ2-1
clone size: .
V gene: TRBV5-1
CDR3 protein: CASSSRTMMFDEQFF
CDR3 DNA: TGCGCCAGCAGCAGCAGGACTATGATGTTCGATGAGCAGTTCTTC

D gene: TRBD1
J gene: TRBJ1-2
clone size: many
V gene: TRBV5-1
CDR3 protein: CASSPEATGNYGYTF
CDR3 DNA: TGCGCCAGCAGCCCGGAGGCGACAGGGAACTATGGCTACACCTTC